Below are 14 T cell receptor beta chains sequenced from a single sample in a study of long-term antiretroviral therapy in people with HIV. It was version v3.0 of the immunoSEQ assay that was run at survey level. Some clones are missing from TCRdb's copy, which holds only in-frame ones; the method was immunoSEQ multiplex PCR. This table has approximately 30,000 clones, roughly 84% appearing once. The sequenced sample was unsorted PBMCs, obtained 0.4 years after starting antiretroviral therapy. All receptors come from a young man with HIV.

The chain joins TRBV12-5 to TRBJ1-1, with 10 bases matching TRBD1. Looked up from germline, CDR1 is LGHNT and CDR2 is FRNRAP. The CDR3 sequence is 13 residues long. V shed 4 bases and J 6 bases; nucleotides not matched to a gene: 2. In DNA, the CDR3 is TGTGCTAGTGGTTGGACAGGGGGGTCTGAAGCTTTCTTT. This translates into CASGWTGGSEAFF.

The rearrangement uses TRBV25-1 and TRBJ2-3; 9 nucleotides align to TRBD2. Germline CDR1 is MGHDK and CDR2 is SYGVNS. V lost 3 bases, J lost 3 bases, and 7 bases stayed unmatched. This CDR3 contains 16 residues. CDR3 DNA sequence: TGTGCCAGCAGTGAGAGTGCGGGGGGGCTGACAGATACGCAGTATTTT. It yields the protein CASSESAGGLTDTQYF.

The CDR3 loop is CASSPDRVAREAFF. The CDR3 DNA reads TGTGCCAGCAGCCCAGACAGGGTCGCGAGGGAAGCTTTCTTT. The chain has TRBV5-5 and TRBJ1-1, with TRBD1 identical over 7 bases. The CDR3 length is 14 residues. The V segment lost 4 bases and the J segment 8 bases; nucleotides outside the gene matches: 11. From germline, CDR1 is SGHKS and CDR2 YYEKEE (reference sequence). Full variable domain (rest looked up from reference TRBV5-5 and TRBJ1-1): DAGVTQSPTHLIKTRGQQVTLRCSPISGHKSVSWYQQVLGQGPQFIFQYYEKEERGRGNFPDRFSARQFPNYSSELNVNALLLGDSALYLCASSPDRVAREAFFGQGTRLTVV.

V usage is TRBV6-1 and J usage is TRBJ1-5; D is possibly TRBD1 (6 bases). From germline, CDR1 is MNHNS and CDR2 SASEGT. This CDR3 is 17 amino acids long. V lost 2 bases and J 1 base, leaving 15 bases between the germline ends. Here the CDR3 DNA reads TGTGCCAGCAGTGAATGGGTCGGGGGGCCCAGCAATCAGCCCCAGCATTTT. It translates to CASSEWVGGPSNQPQHF.

This rearrangement joins TRBV4-3 to TRBJ2-2, with no clear D. The CDR3 extends over 15 amino acids. CDR1 and CDR2 from the germline V gene are LGHNA and YSLEER. The V end was cut by 1 base, the J end by 6 bases, with 12 bases between. CDR3: CASSQVDRGPGELFF. The CDR3 nucleotides read TGCGCCAGCAGCCAAGTTGATAGAGGACCCGGGGAGCTGTTTTTT.

V gene TRBV7-9 combines with J gene TRBJ1-2, with D unresolved. This CDR3 is 16 amino acids long. Germline assignment: CDR1 SEHNR and CDR2 FQNEAQ (reference sequence). V gave up 5 bases and J gave up 1 base, with 17 bases separating them. For the CDR3, the DNA is TGTGCCAGCAGCCCCCGGACCGACATCTTTAACTATGGCTACACCTTC. Its protein product is CASSPRTDIFNYGYTF.

The CDR3 coding sequence is TGTGCCAGCAGCGACTCGGCCGCAGGGACTAGATATAATTCACCCCTCCACTTT. Its translation is CASSDSAAGTRYNSPLHF. The rearrangement links TRBV9 to TRBJ1-6, with D possibly being TRBD1 (5 bases). Trimming removed 3 bases at V and 4 bases at J, with 20 bases between. This CDR3 is 18 amino acids long. CDR1 is SGDLS and CDR2 is YYNGEE in the germline V gene.

The chain has TRBV7-9 and TRBJ2-7; D is perhaps TRBD1 (6 bases). Germline V lookup: CDR1 SEHNR, CDR2 FQNEAQ (reference sequence). V lost 4 bases and J 3 bases, leaving 19 bases between the germline ends. The CDR3 spans 16 residues. Here the CDR3 DNA reads TGTGCCAGCAGCTCGACCCAGGACAGACTGAACTACGAGCAGTACTTC. This codes for CASSSTQDRLNYEQYF.

The chain recombines TRBV5-6 with TRBJ1-5; no firm D call. V was cut by 0 bases and J by 8 bases, with 21 bases left in between. Germline loops: CDR1 SGHDT, CDR2 YYEEEE. CDR3 length equals 17 residues. The CDR3 coding sequence is TGTGCCAGCAGCTTGGGGGTCCAGGCACCCTCATCAGAGCCCCAGCATTTT. It specifies CASSLGVQAPSSEPQHF.

The V call is TRBV5-4, the J call TRBJ2-7; the match to TRBD1 covers 9 bases. CDR1 is SGHNT, CDR2 YYREEE, per germline (reference sequence). Losses at the gene ends were 4 bases for V and 3 bases for J; bases not matched to a gene: 8. The CDR3 extends over 15 amino acids. CDR3 bases: TGTGCCAGCAGCGCGAAACCGGGACAGGGCTACGAGCAGTACTTC. This translates into CASSAKPGQGYEQYF. Complete variable domain (other parts from reference TRBV5-4 and TRBJ2-7): ETGVTQSPTHLIKTRGQQVTLRCSSQSGHNTVSWYQQALGQGPQFIFQYYREEENGRGNFPPRFSGLQFPNYSSELNVNALELDDSALYLCASSAKPGQGYEQYFGPGTRLTVT.

The chain carries TRBV29-1 and TRBJ2-7, with 10 bases fitting TRBD1. V was clipped by 1 base and J by 2 bases; unmatched bases: 2. This CDR3 is built from 14 residues. Germline assignment: CDR1 SQVTM and CDR2 ANQGSEA. CDR3 protein: CSVEGDRGAYEQYF. The CDR3 bases are TGCAGCGTTGAAGGGGACAGGGGAGCCTACGAGCAGTACTTC.

The gene calls are TRBV4-1 and TRBJ2-7; no clear D. Trimming pared 0 bases from V and 3 bases from J, leaving 12 bases between. The CDR3 has 15 residues. Germline V lookup: CDR1 MGHRA, CDR2 YSYEKL. The CDR3 nucleotides are TGCGCCAGCAGCCAAGATATGGGCAGAGGCTACGAGCAGTACTTC. Its protein product is CASSQDMGRGYEQYF.

The chain links TRBV15 to TRBJ1-1; TRBD1 might be the D (6 bases). V shed 0 bases and J shed 4 bases, with 12 bases lying between them. Germline V gene lookup returns CDR1 LNHNV and CDR2 YYDKDF (reference sequence). The CDR3 is 15 amino acids. CDR3 nucleotides: TGTGCCACCAGCAGAGATCGTTGGGGGGCCACTGAAGCTTTCTTT. It codes for CATSRDRWGATEAFF.

The J gene is TRBJ1-2, the V gene TRBV28, with D possibly being TRBD1 (6 bases). V was pared by 6 bases and J by 4 bases, with 15 bases between. This CDR3 contains 14 residues. The germline V gene encodes CDR1 MDHEN and CDR2 SYDVKM. The chain's CDR3 is CASRTNRAPYGYTF. The DNA of the CDR3 is TGTGCCAGCAGAACAAACAGGGCTCCCTATGGCTACACCTTC.